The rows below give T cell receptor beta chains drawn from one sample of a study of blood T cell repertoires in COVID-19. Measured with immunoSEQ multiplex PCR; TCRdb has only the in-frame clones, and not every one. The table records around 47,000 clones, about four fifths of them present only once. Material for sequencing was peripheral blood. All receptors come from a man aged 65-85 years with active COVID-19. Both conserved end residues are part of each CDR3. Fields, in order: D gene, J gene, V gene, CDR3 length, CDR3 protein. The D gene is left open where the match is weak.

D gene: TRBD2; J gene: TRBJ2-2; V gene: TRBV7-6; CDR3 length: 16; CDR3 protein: CASSLGGGRSAGELFF
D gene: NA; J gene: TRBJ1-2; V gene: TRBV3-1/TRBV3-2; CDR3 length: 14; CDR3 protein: CASSQVYGQSGYTF
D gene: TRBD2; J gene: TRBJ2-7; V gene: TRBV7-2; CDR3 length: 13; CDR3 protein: CASSPQGGSEQYF
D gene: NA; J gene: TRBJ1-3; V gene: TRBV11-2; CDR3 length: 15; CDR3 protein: CASSLQSTSGNTIYF
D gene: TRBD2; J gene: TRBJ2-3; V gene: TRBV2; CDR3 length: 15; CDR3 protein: CASGLAGGQADTQYF
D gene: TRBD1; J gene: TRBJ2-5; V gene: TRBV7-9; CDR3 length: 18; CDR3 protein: CASSFETYRDRDSETQYF
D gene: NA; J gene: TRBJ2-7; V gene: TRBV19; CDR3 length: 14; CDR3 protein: CASSTDRPPYEQYF
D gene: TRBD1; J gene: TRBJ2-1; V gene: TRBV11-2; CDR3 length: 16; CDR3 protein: CASSLTPGTAYNEQFF
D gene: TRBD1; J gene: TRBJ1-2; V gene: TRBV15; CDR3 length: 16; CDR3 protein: CATSRGGQGVREGYTF
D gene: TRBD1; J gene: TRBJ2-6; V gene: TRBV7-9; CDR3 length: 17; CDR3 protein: CASSLGARGPGANVLTF
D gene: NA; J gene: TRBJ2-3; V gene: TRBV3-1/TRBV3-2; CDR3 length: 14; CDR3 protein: CASTTGGGTDTQYF
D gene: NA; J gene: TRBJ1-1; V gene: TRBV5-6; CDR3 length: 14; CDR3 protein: CASSDPGLNTEAFF
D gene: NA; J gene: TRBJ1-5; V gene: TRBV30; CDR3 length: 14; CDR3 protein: CAWSPGLSNQPQHF
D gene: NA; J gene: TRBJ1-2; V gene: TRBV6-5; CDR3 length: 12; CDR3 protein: CASSYRGNGYTF
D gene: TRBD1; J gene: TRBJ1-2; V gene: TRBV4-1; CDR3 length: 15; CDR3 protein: CASSARPGGADGYTF
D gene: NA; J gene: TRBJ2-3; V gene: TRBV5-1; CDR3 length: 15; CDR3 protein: CASSLDTPSTDTQYF
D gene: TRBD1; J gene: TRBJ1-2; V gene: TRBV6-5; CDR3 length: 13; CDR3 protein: CASTLTGDAGYTF
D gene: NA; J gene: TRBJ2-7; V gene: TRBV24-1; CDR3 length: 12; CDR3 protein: CATSDGLYEQYF
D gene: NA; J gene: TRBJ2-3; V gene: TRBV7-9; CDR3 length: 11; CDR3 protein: CASSDIDTQYF
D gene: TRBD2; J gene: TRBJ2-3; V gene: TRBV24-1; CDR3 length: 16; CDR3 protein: CATSDLSSGGTDTQYF
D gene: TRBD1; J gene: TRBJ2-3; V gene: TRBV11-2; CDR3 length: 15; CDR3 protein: CASSQWDRSTDTQYF
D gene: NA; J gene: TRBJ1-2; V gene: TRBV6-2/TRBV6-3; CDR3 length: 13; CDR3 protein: CASSGLLNYGYTF
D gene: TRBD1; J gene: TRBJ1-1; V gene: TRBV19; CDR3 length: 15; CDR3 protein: CASSIRGTSNTEAFF
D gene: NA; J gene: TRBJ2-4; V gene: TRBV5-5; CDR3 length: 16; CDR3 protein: CASSGGWAIAKNIQYF
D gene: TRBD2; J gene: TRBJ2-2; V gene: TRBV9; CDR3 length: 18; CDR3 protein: CASSGTSGGRPNTGELFF
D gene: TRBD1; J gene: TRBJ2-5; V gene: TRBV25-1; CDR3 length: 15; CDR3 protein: CASSLGTGGKETQYF
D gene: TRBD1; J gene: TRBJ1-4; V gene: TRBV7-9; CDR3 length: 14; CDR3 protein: CASSLAGGAGKLFF
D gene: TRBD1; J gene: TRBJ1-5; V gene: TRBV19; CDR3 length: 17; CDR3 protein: CASSILGTGGWGQPQHF
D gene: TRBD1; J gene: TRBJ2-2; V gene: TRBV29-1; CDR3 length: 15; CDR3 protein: CSVVDRAFETGELFF
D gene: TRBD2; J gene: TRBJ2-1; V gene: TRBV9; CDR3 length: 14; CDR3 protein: CASSVDPISGEQFF
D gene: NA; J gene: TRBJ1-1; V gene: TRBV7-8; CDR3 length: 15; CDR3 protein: CASSLGRRMNTEAFF
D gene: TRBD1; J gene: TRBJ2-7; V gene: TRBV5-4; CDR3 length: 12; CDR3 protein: CASSWTGGEQYF
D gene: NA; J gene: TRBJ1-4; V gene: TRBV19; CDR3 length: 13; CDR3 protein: CASHRAPNEKLFF
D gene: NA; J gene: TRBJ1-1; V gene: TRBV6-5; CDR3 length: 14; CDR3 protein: CASSFSDRGTEAFF
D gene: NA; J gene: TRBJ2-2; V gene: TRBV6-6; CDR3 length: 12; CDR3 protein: CASSPGVWELFF
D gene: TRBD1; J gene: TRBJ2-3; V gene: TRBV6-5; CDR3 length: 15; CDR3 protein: CASSFPGQGRDTQYF
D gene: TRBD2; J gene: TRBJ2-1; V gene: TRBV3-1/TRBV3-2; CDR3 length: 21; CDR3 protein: CASSQEWPSSGVPSSYNEQFF
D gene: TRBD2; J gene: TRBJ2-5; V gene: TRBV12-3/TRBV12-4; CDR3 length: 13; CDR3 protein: CASSRSGEETQYF
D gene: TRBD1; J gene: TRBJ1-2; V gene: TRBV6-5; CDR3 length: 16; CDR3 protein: CASSYNPRDRPYGYTF
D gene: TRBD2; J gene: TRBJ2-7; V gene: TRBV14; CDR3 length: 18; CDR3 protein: CASSQDWGVSGGSYEQYF
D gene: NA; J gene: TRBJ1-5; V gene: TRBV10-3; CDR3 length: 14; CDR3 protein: CAISESPGNQPQHF
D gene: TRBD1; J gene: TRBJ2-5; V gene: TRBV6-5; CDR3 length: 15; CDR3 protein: CASGETGSYQETQYF
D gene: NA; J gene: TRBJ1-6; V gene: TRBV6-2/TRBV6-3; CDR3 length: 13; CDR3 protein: CASSYSTGSPLHF
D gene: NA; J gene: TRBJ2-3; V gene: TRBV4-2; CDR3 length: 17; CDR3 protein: CASSQILARLSTDTQYF
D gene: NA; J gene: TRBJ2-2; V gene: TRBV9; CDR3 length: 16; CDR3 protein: CASSPGPQGNTGELFF
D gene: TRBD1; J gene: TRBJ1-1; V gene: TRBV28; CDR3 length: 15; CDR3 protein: CASSLPQGQYTEAFF
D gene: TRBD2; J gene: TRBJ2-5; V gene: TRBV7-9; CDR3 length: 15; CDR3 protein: CASSLPAGGRETQYF
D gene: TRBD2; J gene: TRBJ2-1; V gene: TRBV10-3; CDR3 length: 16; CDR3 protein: CAISGTSGEAYNEQFF
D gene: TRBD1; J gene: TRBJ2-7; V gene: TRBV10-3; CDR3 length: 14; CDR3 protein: CAISVGTGGYEQYF
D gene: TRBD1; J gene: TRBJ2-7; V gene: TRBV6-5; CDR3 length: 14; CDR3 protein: CASSWGQQHYEQYF
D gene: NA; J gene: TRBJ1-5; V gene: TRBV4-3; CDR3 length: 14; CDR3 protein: CASSQDQGAQPQHF
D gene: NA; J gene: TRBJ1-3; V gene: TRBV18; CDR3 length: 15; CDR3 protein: CASSPILATGNTIYF
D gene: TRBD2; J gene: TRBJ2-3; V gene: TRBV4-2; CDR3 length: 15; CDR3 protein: CASSPKSGGADTQYF
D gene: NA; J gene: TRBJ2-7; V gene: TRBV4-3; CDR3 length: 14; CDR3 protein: CASSQDWPSYEQYF
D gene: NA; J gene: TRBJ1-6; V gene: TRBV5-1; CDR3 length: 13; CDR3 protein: CASREDYNSPLHF
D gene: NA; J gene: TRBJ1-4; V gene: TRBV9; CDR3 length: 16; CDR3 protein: CASSPTRGATNEKLFF
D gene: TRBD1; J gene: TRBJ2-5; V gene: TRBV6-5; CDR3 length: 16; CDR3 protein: CASSSTTGVAKETQYF
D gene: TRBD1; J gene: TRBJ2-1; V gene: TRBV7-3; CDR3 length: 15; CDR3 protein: CASSSTGGFYNEQFF